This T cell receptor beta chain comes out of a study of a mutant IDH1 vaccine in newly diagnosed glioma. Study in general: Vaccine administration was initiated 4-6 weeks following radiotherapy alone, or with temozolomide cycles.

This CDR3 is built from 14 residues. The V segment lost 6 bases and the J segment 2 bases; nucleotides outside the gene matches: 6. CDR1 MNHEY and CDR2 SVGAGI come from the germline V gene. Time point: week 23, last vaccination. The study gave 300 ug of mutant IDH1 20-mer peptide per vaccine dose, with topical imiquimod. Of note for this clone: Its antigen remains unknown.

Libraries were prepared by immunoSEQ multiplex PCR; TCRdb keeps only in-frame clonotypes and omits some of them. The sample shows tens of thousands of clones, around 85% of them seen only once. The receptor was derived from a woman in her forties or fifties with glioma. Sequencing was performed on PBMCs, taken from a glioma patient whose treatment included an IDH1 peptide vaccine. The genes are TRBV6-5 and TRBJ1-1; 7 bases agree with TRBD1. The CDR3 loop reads CASSLTGVNTEAFF. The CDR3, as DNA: TGTGCCAGCAGCCTAACAGGGGTCAACACTGAAGCTTTCTTT.